Listed below are T cell receptor beta chains from one sample, sequenced in a study of blood T cell repertoires in COVID-19. Assay: immunoSEQ multiplex PCR; the TCRdb copy retains only in-frame clones and omits some. The sample shows over 350,000 clones, roughly 88% of them seen only once. Input material: PBMCs or T cells enriched from blood (not recorded which). The receptors derive from a woman aged 25 to 39 with acute COVID-19. Each CDR3 is given with its conserved first and last residue. A D gene is named only where the DNA matches it firmly. Clone size is given for some rows only: seen once, a few or many times, or a class if the clone is expanded.

CDR3aa: CASSEGSGPYEQYF
CDR3nt: TGTGCCAGCAGTGAGGGGAGTGGCCCCTACGAGCAGTACTTC
j_gene: TRBJ2-7
v_gene: TRBV25-1
d_gene: NA
abundance: NA

CDR3aa: CASSTRAGELFF
CDR3nt: TGTGCCAGCAGTACGCGAGCCGGGGAGCTGTTTTTT
j_gene: TRBJ2-2
v_gene: TRBV12-3/TRBV12-4
d_gene: NA
abundance: few

CDR3aa: CASSPTWDSSFPCF
CDR3nt: TGTGCCAGTAGTCCGACCTGGGACTCTAGTTTCCCCTGCTTC
j_gene: TRBJ2-7
v_gene: TRBV19
d_gene: NA
abundance: NA

CDR3aa: CASSDSILDGYTF
CDR3nt: TGCGCCAGCAGTGATAGCATACTGGATGGCTACACCTTC
j_gene: TRBJ1-2
v_gene: TRBV10-1
d_gene: NA
abundance: NA

CDR3aa: CSASSGVGNQPQHF
CDR3nt: TGCAGTGCTAGTTCGGGAGTTGGCAATCAGCCCCAGCATTTT
j_gene: TRBJ1-5
v_gene: TRBV20-1
d_gene: NA
abundance: NA

CDR3aa: CAILDGGLNIQYF
CDR3nt: TGTGCCATCCTTGACGGGGGGCTGAACATTCAGTACTTC
j_gene: TRBJ2-4
v_gene: TRBV10-3
d_gene: NA
abundance: NA

CDR3aa: CATSDNTGHYEQYF
CDR3nt: TGTGCCACCAGTGATAATACAGGGCACTACGAGCAGTACTTC
j_gene: TRBJ2-7
v_gene: TRBV24-1
d_gene: NA
abundance: NA

CDR3aa: CASSEGLAANTGELFF
CDR3nt: TGTGCCAGCAGCGAGGGACTAGCGGCGAACACCGGGGAGCTGTTTTTT
j_gene: TRBJ2-2
v_gene: TRBV7-2
d_gene: TRBD2
abundance: NA

CDR3aa: CAWRKRGGSTSYNEQFF
CDR3nt: TGTGCCTGGAGGAAGCGGGGGGGTTCTACCTCCTACAATGAGCAGTTCTTC
j_gene: TRBJ2-1
v_gene: TRBV30
d_gene: TRBD2
abundance: NA

CDR3aa: CASSDRTSGAETQYF
CDR3nt: TGCGCCAGCAGCGATCGGACTAGCGGGGCGGAGACCCAGTACTTC
j_gene: TRBJ2-5
v_gene: TRBV5-1
d_gene: TRBD2
abundance: NA

CDR3aa: CASSFGTGDGYTF
CDR3nt: TGTGCCAGCAGTTTCGGGACAGGGGATGGCTACACCTTC
j_gene: TRBJ1-2
v_gene: TRBV28
d_gene: TRBD1
abundance: NA

CDR3aa: CASSHLGTDTQYF
CDR3nt: TGTGCCAGCAGCCACCTAGGCACAGATACGCAGTATTTT
j_gene: TRBJ2-3
v_gene: TRBV11-3
d_gene: NA
abundance: NA

CDR3aa: CASRATGTLGNTIYF
CDR3nt: TGTGCCAGTAGGGCGACAGGGACTCTCGGAAACACCATATATTTT
j_gene: TRBJ1-3
v_gene: TRBV19
d_gene: TRBD1
abundance: NA

CDR3aa: CASSLGTGGRDRDTQYF
CDR3nt: TGTGCCAGCAGCTTAGGAACGGGGGGCCGCGATAGAGATACGCAGTATTTT
j_gene: TRBJ2-3
v_gene: TRBV11-3
d_gene: NA
abundance: NA

CDR3aa: CASSQEGQYYEQYF
CDR3nt: TGCGCCAGCAGCCAAGAGGGGCAGTACTACGAGCAGTACTTC
j_gene: TRBJ2-7
v_gene: TRBV4-1
d_gene: NA
abundance: NA

CDR3aa: CASSVGQGSGQPQHF
CDR3nt: TGTGCCAGCAGCGTAGGACAGGGGTCGGGACAGCCCCAGCATTTT
j_gene: TRBJ1-5
v_gene: TRBV9
d_gene: TRBD1
abundance: NA

CDR3aa: CASSLTGGVTYEQYF
CDR3nt: TGTGCCAGCAGCCTTACAGGGGGAGTTACCTACGAGCAGTACTTC
j_gene: TRBJ2-7
v_gene: TRBV7-3
d_gene: TRBD1
abundance: NA

CDR3aa: CATGVVGGPRDTQYF
CDR3nt: TGTGCCACCGGTGTTGTGGGGGGGCCGAGAGATACGCAGTATTTT
j_gene: TRBJ2-3
v_gene: TRBV7-2
d_gene: NA
abundance: NA

CDR3aa: CASSRPGQNQETQYF
CDR3nt: TGTGCCAGCAGTCGCCCGGGACAGAACCAAGAGACCCAGTACTTC
j_gene: TRBJ2-5
v_gene: TRBV6-5
d_gene: TRBD1
abundance: NA

CDR3aa: CASSPFSSKDNEAFF
CDR3nt: TGTGCCAGCTCACCCTTCTCATCAAAGGACAATGAAGCTTTCTTT
j_gene: TRBJ1-1
v_gene: TRBV18
d_gene: NA
abundance: few

CDR3aa: CASSFTSGQPQHF
CDR3nt: TGTGCCAGCAGTTTCACGTCGGGTCAGCCCCAGCATTTT
j_gene: TRBJ1-5
v_gene: TRBV6-5
d_gene: NA
abundance: NA

CDR3aa: CASSSGGGTDTQYF
CDR3nt: TGCGCCAGCAGCAGCGGGGGGGGCACAGATACGCAGTATTTT
j_gene: TRBJ2-3
v_gene: TRBV10-1
d_gene: TRBD2
abundance: NA

CDR3aa: CASSPRGRANTEAFF
CDR3nt: TGTGCCAGCAGTCCCCGTGGGAGGGCCAACACTGAAGCTTTCTTT
j_gene: TRBJ1-1
v_gene: TRBV6-5
d_gene: NA
abundance: few